What follows are 14 T cell receptor beta chains derived from one specimen sequenced in a study of blood T cells in healthy people across ages. A second roughly 7 to 11 cycle PCR used barcoded and J-beta primers. In TCRdb, the 5' RACE reads were re-called with MiXCR into one record per CDR3 protein. This table has about 720,000 distinct CDR3 sequences, more than 20% appearing once. The sample was also linked to a second study, of T cells of mothers and their children.

The sequencing sample was made of blood. Source of these receptors: a boy aged 5-17 years in good health.

This clonotype occurred many times. V is TRBV29-1 and J is TRBJ2-4, with no clear D. The V end was cut by 2 bases, the J end by 2 bases, with 7 bases between. The CDR3 has 13 residues. Germline CDR1 SQVTM, CDR2 ANQGSEA. CDR3: CSVEIATKNIQYF. CDR3 nucleotide sequence: TGCAGCGTTGAAATAGCTACCAAAAACATTCAGTACTTC.

In its sample, this clonotype was seen a few times. This chain uses TRBV6-1 with TRBJ1-1; D gene unclear. In germline, CDR1 is MNHNS, CDR2 SASEGT. The V end lost 1 base, the J end lost 5 bases, and 14 bases lay between the germline ends. The CDR3 extends over 15 amino acids. CDR3 coding DNA: TGTGCCAGCAGTGAAGTGGAGGGCCCGCTGACTGAAGCTTTCTTT. This sequence encodes CASSEVEGPLTEAFF.

The chain has TRBV6-5 and TRBJ2-7; 9 positions agree with TRBD2. V shed 5 bases and J 4 bases; nucleotides not matched to a gene: 6. The CDR3 sequence is 14 residues long. The germline V gene encodes CDR1 MNHEY and CDR2 SVGAGI. CDR3 sequence: CASSLGTSTYEQYF. In DNA, the CDR3 is TGTGCCAGCAGTCTTGGGACTAGCACGTACGAGCAGTACTTC.

The table lists this clonotype with a few counts. This chain connects TRBV12-3 or TRBV12-4 to TRBJ2-5; TRBD1 might be the D (6 bases). V lost 3 bases and J 7 bases, leaving 15 bases between the germline ends. The length of the CDR3 is 14 residues. CDR3 nucleotides: TGTGCCAGCAGTTTGGGGCCGGTCAGGGGGACCCAGTACTTC. It yields the protein CASSLGPVRGTQYF.

This chain joins TRBV28 and TRBJ1-4; D uncertain. V was trimmed by 8 bases and J by 0 bases, leaving 7 bases between them. CDR1 is MDHEN, CDR2 SYDVKM, per germline. The CDR3 extends over 13 amino acids. The CDR3 region has the DNA TGTGCCAGCCGTCCAGCAACTAATGAAAAACTGTTTTTT. It encodes CASRPATNEKLFF.

The chain joins TRBV15 to TRBJ2-5, with 12 bases aligning to TRBD1. The J call may be wrong; the DNA end is better matched by TRBJ2-1. Germline V gene lookup returns CDR1 LNHNV and CDR2 YYDKDF (reference sequence). The CDR3 loop spans 16 amino acids. CDR3 sequence reads: CATSLPGQGAYNEQFF. CDR3 in DNA: TGTGCCACCAGTCTCCCGGGACAGGGGGCTTACAATGAGCAGTTCTTC.

This chain joins TRBV6-5 and TRBJ2-7; D is unresolved. The CDR3 is 13 residues long. Trimming took off 6 bases at V and 0 bases at J, with 9 bases between the two ends. Germline V gene sequence: CDR1 MNHEY, CDR2 SVGAGI. The CDR3 nucleotides are TGTGCCAGCAGCCGGGTAAGCTCCTACGAGCAGTACTTC. Encoded protein: CASSRVSSYEQYF.

The sample holds a few counts of this clonotype. CDR3 sequence: CSAMTRYQETQYF. CDR3 DNA sequence: TGCAGTGCTATGACTCGGTACCAAGAGACCCAGTACTTC. This rearrangement joins TRBV20-1 to TRBJ2-5; D not certain. V gave up 4 bases and J gave up 0 bases, with 9 bases separating them. This CDR3 has 13 residues. The germline CDR1 and CDR2 sequences are DFQATT and SNEGSKA (reference sequence).

Only a few counts were recorded for this clonotype. The chain has TRBV3-1 and TRBJ2-3; D could derive from TRBD1 or TRBD2 (5 bases each). The CDR3 spans 13 residues. Germline V gene sequence: CDR1 LGHDT, CDR2 YNNKEL (reference sequence). The V and J ends lost 1 base and 6 bases respectively, with 8 bases between them. CDR3 nucleotides: TGTGCCAGCAGCCAAGCCGAGGGGGATACGCAGTATTTT. Residues: CASSQAEGDTQYF.

J is TRBJ1-5 and V is TRBV4-1; D is possibly TRBD1 (6 bases). Germline CDR1 MGHRA, CDR2 YSYEKL. The CDR3 has 17 amino acids. V was shortened by 2 bases and J by 7 bases, with 21 bases between the two germline ends. The CDR3, as DNA: TGCGCCAGCAGCCAACCTGGAGGGCCAGGGGTTAGGCAGCCCCAGCATTTT. Its protein is CASSQPGGPGVRQPQHF.

In nucleotides, the CDR3 is TGTGCCAGCAGCGTTTCACAGGGGAGGGCACGCGAGCAGTTCTTC. Residues: CASSVSQGRAREQFF. The J gene is TRBJ2-1, the V gene TRBV9, with D tentatively TRBD1 or TRBD2 (7 bases each). The CDR3 runs to 15 residues. V was shortened by 2 bases and J by 10 bases, with 19 bases between the two germline ends. Germline V gives CDR1 SGDLS, CDR2 YYNGEE.

The chain links TRBV9 to TRBJ2-3; D call uncertain. Deletions cut 0 bases from V and 4 bases from J, with 9 bases between. Germline V CDR1 and CDR2: SGDLS, YYNGEE. The CDR3 is 14 amino acids. The CDR3 sequence is CASSVDEGADTQYF. CDR3 in DNA: TGTGCCAGCAGCGTAGATGAAGGAGCAGATACGCAGTATTTT.

The chain uses TRBV29-1 and TRBJ1-4; D is unclear. CDR3 size: 12 residues. The germline V gene has CDR1 SQVTM and CDR2 ANQGSEA. The V gene lost 4 bases and the J gene lost 5 bases, with 8 bases spanning the gap. The CDR3 coding sequence is TGCAGCGTTGGAACCGAGAATGAAAAACTGTTTTTT. Encoded protein: CSVGTENEKLFF.

Worth noting for this clonotype: The germline gene is not matched at one end of the junction; a read error may be the cause. The chain uses TRBV30 and TRBJ1-2; possible D gene TRBD1, 5 bases. Looked up from germline, CDR1 is GTSNPN and CDR2 is SVGIG (reference sequence). The CDR3 sequence is 12 residues long. The DNA of the CDR3 is TGTGCCTGCAGCGCAGGGCGTGGTGGCTACACTTTC. It is translated as CACSAGRGGYTF.